The 26 T cell receptor beta chains below were found in one sample sequenced in a study of graft-versus-host responses after intestinal transplantation (dated by TCRdb to 2020 to 2022). Library preparation employed the immunoSEQ multiplex PCR assay. TCRdb holds this immuneACCESS table with in-frame rearrangements only. Some clones are missing; in checked studies, unresolved V genes explain under half, and the rest has no known cause. This sample is represented by some 18,000 clones; approximately 80% of them were singletons. Of the sample, around 1.9% falls within the top ten clones. The material was PBMCs, obtained 14 days after transplant. Receptors originate from a human patient who received an intestinal transplant, so some T cells may come from the graft donor.

J is TRBJ1-1 and V is TRBV2; a weak D match, TRBD1 (5 bases). Trimming removed 6 bases at V and 3 bases at J, with 11 bases between. The CDR3 length is 13 residues. Germline V gene data show CDR1 as SNHLY and CDR2 as FYNNEI. The CDR3 sequence: CASRDETDTEAFF. The CDR3 DNA follows: TGTGCCAGCAGGGACGAGACAGACACTGAAGCTTTCTTT.

This clone has only a few counts. V usage is TRBV7-4 and J usage is TRBJ1-1; D remains unclear. The CDR3 extends over 10 amino acids. V lost 4 bases, J lost 10 bases, and 7 bases lay in between. The germline V gene encodes CDR1 SGHVT and CDR2 SQSDAQ. The CDR3 nucleotides read TGTGCCAGCAGCTCACCAATAGCTTTCTTT. It encodes CASSSPIAFF.

The genes are TRBV6-1 and TRBJ2-7, with D perhaps TRBD2 (5 bases). The germline gives CDR1 MNHNS, CDR2 SASEGT. Trimming removed 5 bases from V and 2 bases from J, with 10 bases in between. The CDR3 totals 13 residues. CDR3 nucleotide sequence: TGTGCCAGCAGTTCCACCGGGGCCTACGAGCAGTACTTC. Its translation: CASSSTGAYEQYF.

The gene calls are TRBV5-5 and TRBJ2-3, with 9 bases lining up with TRBD1. V was clipped by 2 bases and J by 3 bases; unmatched bases: 4. The CDR3 runs to 15 residues. Germline CDR1 is SGHKS and CDR2 is YYEKEE (reference sequence). CDR3 DNA sequence: TGTGCCAGCAGCTTTACAGGGGGCGCGACAGATACGCAGTATTTT. As protein: CASSFTGGATDTQYF.

This chain joins TRBV7-9 and TRBJ2-7; no clear D. Trimming stripped 0 bases from V and 1 base from J, with 7 bases between. This CDR3 comprises 14 residues. Per the germline V gene, CDR1 is SEHNR and CDR2 is FQNEAQ (reference sequence). CDR3 in amino acids: CASSLAFQSYEQYF. In nucleotides, the CDR3 is TGTGCCAGCAGCTTAGCATTCCAATCCTACGAGCAGTACTTC.

The chain employs TRBV6-6 and TRBJ1-5; D is possibly TRBD1 (6 bases). Trimming cost V 6 bases and J 1 base, with 10 bases left between them. This CDR3 contains 14 residues. Germline CDR1 is MNHNY and CDR2 is SVGAGI (reference sequence). The CDR3 DNA sequence: TGTGCCAGCAGCCAGGGGTACAGCAATCAGCCCCAGCATTTT. It is translated as CASSQGYSNQPQHF.

The chain couples TRBV9 to TRBJ1-1, with D uncertain. This CDR3 is built from 13 residues. The germline CDR1 and CDR2 sequences are SGDLS and YYNGEE. The V gene lost 0 bases and the J gene lost 5 bases, with 8 bases spanning the gap. The CDR3 reads CASSVEFGTEAFF. The CDR3 DNA reads as TGTGCCAGCAGCGTAGAATTTGGGACTGAAGCTTTCTTT.

This clone was detected once. V and J are TRBV12-2 and TRBJ2-3; TRBD2 is the table's D call, not checked against the DNA. TRBV12-2 is a pseudogene locus. The CDR3 has 16 residues. CDR3 sequence reads: CASRLAMGGVTDTQYF. In nucleotides, the CDR3 is TGTGCAAGTCGCTTAGCGATGGGGGGGGTCACAGATACGCAGTATTTT.

This clone was found once. V usage is TRBV10-3 and J usage is TRBJ2-7, with D perhaps matching TRBD1 (5 bases). V was cut by 3 bases and J by 0 bases, with 15 bases left in between. This CDR3 is 16 amino acids long. CDR1 is ENHRY and CDR2 is SYGVKD in the germline V gene. Here the CDR3 DNA reads TGTGCCATCAGTGAACCCGACAGCACCAGCTCCTACGAGCAGTACTTC. Amino acid sequence: CAISEPDSTSSYEQYF.

The rearrangement joins TRBV27 to TRBJ2-7; 8 nucleotides match TRBD1. Germline V gives CDR1 MNHEY, CDR2 SMNVEV (reference sequence). V dropped 3 bases and J dropped 3; count of bases not matched to a gene: 4. The CDR3 is made up of 14 amino acids. CDR3 region: CASSFGQGIYEQYF. The CDR3, as DNA: TGTGCCAGCAGTTTCGGACAGGGAATCTACGAGCAGTACTTC.

The chain joins TRBV5-4 to TRBJ1-1; D uncertain. The CDR3 length is 15 residues. Germline values: CDR1 SGHNT, CDR2 YYREEE (reference sequence). The V gene lost 0 bases and the J gene lost 4 bases, with 13 bases spanning the gap. Written as DNA, the CDR3 is TGTGCCAGCAGCTTGGGAGGTCGAGAGGGCACTGAAGCTTTCTTT. This sequence encodes CASSLGGREGTEAFF.

The rearrangement joins TRBV30 to TRBJ2-5, with TRBD2 as a possible D gene (6 bases). V lost 0 bases and J 5 bases, leaving 13 bases between the germline ends. The CDR3 spans 14 residues. CDR1 GTSNPN and CDR2 SVGIG come from the germline V gene (reference sequence). CDR3 amino acids: CAWSVWGEHETQYF. DNA for the CDR3: TGTGCCTGGAGTGTGTGGGGGGAACATGAGACCCAGTACTTC.

The chain carries TRBV27 and TRBJ2-1; D may be TRBD2 (6 bases). V shed 5 bases and J shed 3 bases, with 8 bases lying between them. The CDR3 has 13 residues. Germline CDR1 MNHEY, CDR2 SMNVEV (reference sequence). This CDR3 reads CASSPEGYNEQFF. The CDR3 region has the DNA TGTGCCAGCAGTCCGGAGGGCTACAATGAGCAGTTCTTC.

This clone was detected only a few times. The chain links TRBV6-5 to TRBJ2-7, with D unclear. Germline loops: CDR1 MNHEY, CDR2 SVGAGI. V dropped 4 bases and J dropped 2 bases, with 12 bases sitting between them. The CDR3 length is 14 residues. The CDR3 bases are TGTGCCAGCAGTTTCCCGGGCGGCACCTACGAGCAGTACTTC. This gives the protein CASSFPGGTYEQYF.

V is TRBV7-8 and J is TRBJ2-3, with no clear D. This CDR3 has 16 amino acids. V was trimmed by 3 bases and J by 2 bases, leaving 15 bases between them. Germline V gives CDR1 SGHVS, CDR2 FQNEAQ. CDR3 region: CASSLAVLVDTDTQYF. The DNA for the CDR3 is TGTGCCAGCAGCTTGGCCGTACTCGTAGACACAGATACGCAGTATTTT.

This clone was seen more than once but under ten times. J is TRBJ2-7 and V is TRBV4-2; the D gene is possibly TRBD2 (6 bases). Germline-derived CDR1 and CDR2 are LGHNA and YNFKEQ. Between the trimmed V and J ends, which lost 0 bases and 6 bases, there was a span of 12 bases. The CDR3 spans 14 residues. CDR3 residues: CASSQDSGAGEQYF. The CDR3 nucleotides are TGTGCCAGCAGCCAAGATAGCGGAGCGGGCGAGCAGTACTTC.

The chain has TRBV13 and TRBJ2-5; D is undetermined. Germline V gene lookup returns CDR1 PRHDT and CDR2 FYEKMQ (reference sequence). CDR3 length: 14 residues. Trimming cost V 1 base and J 5 bases, with 11 bases left between them. This CDR3 reads CASSLAQQWETQYF. CDR3 sequence (DNA): TGTGCCAGCAGCTTAGCCCAGCAATGGGAGACCCAGTACTTC.

The V gene is TRBV7-6, the J gene TRBJ2-1; 9 positions match TRBD2. This CDR3 region has 16 residues. V lost 5 bases and J lost 7; bases outside the gene matches: 12. Germline CDR1 SGHVS, CDR2 FNYEAQ. In DNA form, the CDR3 reads TGTGCCAGCAGCGCCCCCCGCGGGGGGGCGAGGAATGAGCAGTTCTTC. This encodes CASSAPRGGARNEQFF.

The genes are TRBV5-4 and TRBJ2-7; D might be TRBD2 (6 bases). Germline V lookup: CDR1 SGHNT, CDR2 YYREEE (reference sequence). Trimming removed 2 bases from V and 5 bases from J, with 11 bases in between. The CDR3 extends over 13 amino acids. The CDR3 sequence is CASSFSSEDEQYF. The CDR3, as DNA: TGTGCCAGCAGCTTCTCTAGCGAAGACGAGCAGTACTTC.

This sequence joins TRBV4-2 and TRBJ1-3; the D gene is possibly TRBD1 (5 bases). Trimming removed 1 base from V and 2 bases from J, with 12 bases in between. CDR1 and CDR2 (germline): LGHNA, YNFKEQ. CDR3 length equals 16 residues. CDR3 bases: TGTGCCAGCAGCCAAGTCTTACAGGAGGCTGGAAACACCATATATTTT. As protein: CASSQVLQEAGNTIYF.

The V gene is TRBV7-2, the J gene TRBJ1-2, with TRBD1 matching over 9 bases. CDR1 and CDR2 (germline): SGHTA, FQGNSA. V was clipped by 7 bases and J by 8 bases; unmatched bases: 17. The CDR3 loop spans 16 amino acids. CDR3 in amino acids: CASTPERWGQGQGYTF. The CDR3 DNA reads as TGTGCCAGCACCCCTGAGCGGTGGGGACAGGGTCAAGGCTACACCTTC. The whole variable domain, remainder taken from reference TRBV7-2 and TRBJ1-2, is GAGVSQSPSNKVTEKGKDVELRCDPISGHTALYWYRQSLGQGLEFLIYFQGNSAPDKSGLPSDRFSAERTGGSVSTLTIQRTQQEDSAVYLCASTPERWGQGQGYTFGSGTRLTVV.

The CDR3: CASSPRGASGGARQFF. CDR3 DNA sequence: TGTGCCAGCAGCCCCAGAGGGGCTAGCGGGGGTGCCCGGCAGTTCTTC. The J gene is TRBJ2-1, the V gene TRBV7-3, with 10 bases identical to TRBD2. The CDR3 has 16 residues. J lost 12 bases, V lost 5 bases, and 16 bases had no gene match. The V gene's germline CDR1 is SGHTA and CDR2 FQGTGA.

This chain links TRBV10-3 with TRBJ2-1; D is ambiguous. Germline-derived CDR1 and CDR2 are ENHRY and SYGVKD. CDR3 length: 14 amino acids. The V end was cut by 6 bases, the J end by 0 bases, with 9 bases between. CDR3 sequence: CAIRAIGSYNEQFF. For the CDR3, the DNA is TGTGCCATCAGGGCCATCGGCTCCTACAATGAGCAGTTCTTC.

The chain carries TRBV5-1 and TRBJ2-1, with TRBD2 as a possible D gene (6 bases). There are 13 residues in the CDR3. Trimming left V 3 bases short and J 6 bases short, with 10 bases between. Germline V gene data show CDR1 as SGHRS and CDR2 as YFSETQ. CDR3 in DNA: TGCGCCAGCAGCTCCGGGGACTCCAATGAGCAGTTCTTC. Translating it yields CASSSGDSNEQFF.

V and J are TRBV7-7 and TRBJ1-2; 9 bases are a match to TRBD1. The germline CDR1 and CDR2 sequences are SSHAT and FNYEAQ (reference sequence). The CDR3 runs to 14 residues. Trimming at V came to 2 bases and at J to 8 bases, leaving 6 bases not matched to a gene. The CDR3 loop reads CASSLTDRGRGYTF. The CDR3 DNA follows: TGTGCCAGCAGCTTAACGGACAGGGGAAGGGGCTACACCTTC.

The rearrangement joins TRBV12-5 to TRBJ2-2; no definite D call. V lost 4 bases and J 3 bases, leaving 12 bases between the germline ends. The germline CDR1 and CDR2 sequences are LGHNT and FRNRAP. The CDR3 spans 15 residues. This CDR3 reads CASGSYSSHTGELFF. Written as DNA, the CDR3 is TGTGCTAGTGGTTCGTACTCAAGCCACACCGGGGAGCTGTTTTTT. Full variable domain (remainder filled in from reference TRBV12-5 and TRBJ2-2): DARVTQTPRHKVTEMGQEVTMRCQPILGHNTVFWYRQTMMQGLELLAYFRNRAPLDDSGMPKDRFSAEMPDATLATLKIQPSEPRDSAVYFCASGSYSSHTGELFFGEGSRLTVL.